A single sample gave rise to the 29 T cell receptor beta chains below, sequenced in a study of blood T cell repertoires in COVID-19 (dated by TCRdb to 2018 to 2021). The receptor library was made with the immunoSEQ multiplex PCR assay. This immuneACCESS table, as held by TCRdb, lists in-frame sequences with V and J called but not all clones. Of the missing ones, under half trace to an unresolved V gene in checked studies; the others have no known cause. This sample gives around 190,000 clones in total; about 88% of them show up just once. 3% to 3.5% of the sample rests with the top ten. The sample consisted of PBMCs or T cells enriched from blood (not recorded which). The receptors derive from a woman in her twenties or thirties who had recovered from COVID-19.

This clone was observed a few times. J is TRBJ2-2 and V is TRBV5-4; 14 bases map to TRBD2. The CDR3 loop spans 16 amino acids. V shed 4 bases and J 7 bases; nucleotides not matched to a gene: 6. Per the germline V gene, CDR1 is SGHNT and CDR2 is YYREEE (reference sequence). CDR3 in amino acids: CASSPGLAGGYGELFF. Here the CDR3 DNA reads TGTGCCAGCAGCCCCGGACTAGCGGGGGGTTACGGGGAGCTGTTTTTT.

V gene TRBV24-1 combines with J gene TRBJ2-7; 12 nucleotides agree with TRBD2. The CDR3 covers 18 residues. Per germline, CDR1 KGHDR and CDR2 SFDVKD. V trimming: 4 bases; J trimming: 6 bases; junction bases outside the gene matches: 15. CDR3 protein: CATSDQDRTSGNLGEQYF. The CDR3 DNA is TGTGCCACCAGTGACCAAGACAGGACTAGCGGGAATCTTGGCGAGCAGTACTTC.

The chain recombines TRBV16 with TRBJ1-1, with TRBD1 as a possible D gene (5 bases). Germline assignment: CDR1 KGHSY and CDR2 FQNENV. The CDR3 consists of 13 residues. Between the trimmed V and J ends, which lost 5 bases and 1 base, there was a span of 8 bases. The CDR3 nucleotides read TGTGCCAGCAGCGATAGGGGGAACACTGAAGCTTTCTTT. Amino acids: CASSDRGNTEAFF. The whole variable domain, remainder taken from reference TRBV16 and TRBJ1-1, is GEEVAQTPKHLVRGEGQKAKLYCAPIKGHSYVFWYQQVLKNEFKFLISFQNENVFDETGMPKERFSAKCLPNSPCSLEIQATKLEDSAVYFCASSDRGNTEAFFGQGTRLTVV.

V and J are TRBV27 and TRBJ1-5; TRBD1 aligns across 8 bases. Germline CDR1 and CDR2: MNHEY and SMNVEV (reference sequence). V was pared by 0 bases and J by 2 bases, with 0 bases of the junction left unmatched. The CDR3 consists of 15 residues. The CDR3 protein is CASSLSTGGNQPQHF. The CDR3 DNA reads TGTGCCAGCAGTTTATCGACAGGGGGCAATCAGCCCCAGCATTTT.

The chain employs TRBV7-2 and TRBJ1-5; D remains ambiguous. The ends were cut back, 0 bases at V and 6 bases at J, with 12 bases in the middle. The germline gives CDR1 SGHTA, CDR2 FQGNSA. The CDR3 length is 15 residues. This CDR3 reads CASSLAAGRIQPQHF. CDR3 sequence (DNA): TGTGCCAGCAGCTTAGCGGCGGGGAGGATTCAGCCCCAGCATTTT.

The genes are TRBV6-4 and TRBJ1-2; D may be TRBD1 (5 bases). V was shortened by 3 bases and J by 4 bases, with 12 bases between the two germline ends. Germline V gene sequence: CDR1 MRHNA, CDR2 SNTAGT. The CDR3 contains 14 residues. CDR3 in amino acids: CASSETEGGYGYTF. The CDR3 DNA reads TGTGCCAGCAGTGAGACAGAAGGCGGCTATGGCTACACCTTC.

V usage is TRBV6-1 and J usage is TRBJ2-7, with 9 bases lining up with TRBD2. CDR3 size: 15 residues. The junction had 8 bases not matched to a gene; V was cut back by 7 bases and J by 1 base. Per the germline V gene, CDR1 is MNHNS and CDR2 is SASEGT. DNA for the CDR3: TGTGCCAGCAACCAGCCGGGACTAGCTTCCTACGAGCAGTACTTC. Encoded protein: CASNQPGLASYEQYF.

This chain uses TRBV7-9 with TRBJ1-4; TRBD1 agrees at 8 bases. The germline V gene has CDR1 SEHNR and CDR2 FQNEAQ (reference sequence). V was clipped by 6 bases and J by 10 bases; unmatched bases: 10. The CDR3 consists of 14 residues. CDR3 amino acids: CASSYGQGKGKLFF. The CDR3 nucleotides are TGTGCCAGCAGTTATGGACAGGGCAAGGGAAAACTGTTTTTT.

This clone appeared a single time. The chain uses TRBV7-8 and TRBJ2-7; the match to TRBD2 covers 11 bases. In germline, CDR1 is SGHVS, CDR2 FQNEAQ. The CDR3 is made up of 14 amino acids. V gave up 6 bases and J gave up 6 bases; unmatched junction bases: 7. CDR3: CASRSSGRLGEQYF. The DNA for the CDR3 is TGTGCCAGCAGATCTAGCGGGAGGCTGGGCGAGCAGTACTTC.

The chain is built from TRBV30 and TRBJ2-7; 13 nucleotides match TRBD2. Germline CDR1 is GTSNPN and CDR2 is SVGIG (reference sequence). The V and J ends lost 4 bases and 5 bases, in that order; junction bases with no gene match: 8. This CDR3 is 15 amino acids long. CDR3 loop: CAWTGLAGVIHEQYF. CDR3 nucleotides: TGTGCCTGGACCGGACTAGCGGGAGTAATTCACGAGCAGTACTTC.

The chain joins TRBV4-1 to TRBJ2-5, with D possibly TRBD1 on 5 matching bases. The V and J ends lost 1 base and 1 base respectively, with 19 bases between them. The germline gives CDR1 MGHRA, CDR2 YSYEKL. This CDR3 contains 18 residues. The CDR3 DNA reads TGCGCCAGCAGCCAAGTGATAGCCTCTCAAGGGGTCCAAGAGACCCAGTACTTC. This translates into CASSQVIASQGVQETQYF.

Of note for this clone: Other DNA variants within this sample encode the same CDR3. The CDR3 loop is CASSTQAGTDTQYF. CDR3 sequence (DNA): TGCGCCAGCAGCACACAAGCGGGAACGGATACGCAGTATTTT. This sequence joins TRBV5-1 and TRBJ2-3, with TRBD2 identical over 7 bases. Germline V gene data show CDR1 as SGHRS and CDR2 as YFSETQ. This CDR3 contains 14 residues. The V segment lost 4 bases and the J segment 6 bases; nucleotides outside the gene matches: 8.

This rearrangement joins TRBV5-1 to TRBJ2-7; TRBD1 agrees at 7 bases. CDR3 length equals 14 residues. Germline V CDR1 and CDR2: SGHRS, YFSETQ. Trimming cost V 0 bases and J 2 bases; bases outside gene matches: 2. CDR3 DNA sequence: TGCGCCAGCAGCTTGGGACAGGGTCCCTACGAGCAGTACGTC. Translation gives CASSLGQGPYEQYV.

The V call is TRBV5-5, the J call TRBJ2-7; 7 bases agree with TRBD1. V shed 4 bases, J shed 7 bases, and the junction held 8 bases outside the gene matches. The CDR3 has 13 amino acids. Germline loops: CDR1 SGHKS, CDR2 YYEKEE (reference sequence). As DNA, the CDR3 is TGTGCCAGCAGCCTCCTGACAGGGTGGGAGCAGTACGTC. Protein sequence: CASSLLTGWEQYV.

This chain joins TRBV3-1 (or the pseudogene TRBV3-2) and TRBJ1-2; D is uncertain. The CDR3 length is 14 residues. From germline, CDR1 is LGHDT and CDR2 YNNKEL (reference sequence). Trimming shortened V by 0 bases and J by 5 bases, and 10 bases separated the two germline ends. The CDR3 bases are TGTGCCAGCAGCCAAGATCGAGTGAATTATGGCTACACCTTC. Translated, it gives CASSQDRVNYGYTF.

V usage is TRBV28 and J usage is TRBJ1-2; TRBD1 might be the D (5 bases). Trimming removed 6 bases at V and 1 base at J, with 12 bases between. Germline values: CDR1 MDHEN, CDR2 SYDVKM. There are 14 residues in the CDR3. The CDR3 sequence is CASRTVKFNYGYTF. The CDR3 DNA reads TGTGCCAGCAGGACAGTCAAATTTAACTATGGCTACACCTTC.

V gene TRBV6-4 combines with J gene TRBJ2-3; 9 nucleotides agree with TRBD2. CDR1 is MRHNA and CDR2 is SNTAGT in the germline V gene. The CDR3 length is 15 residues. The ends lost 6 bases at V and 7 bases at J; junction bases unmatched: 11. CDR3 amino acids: CASRDSGGKVYTQYF. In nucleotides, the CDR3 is TGTGCCAGCAGAGATAGCGGGGGTAAGGTGTATACGCAGTATTTT.

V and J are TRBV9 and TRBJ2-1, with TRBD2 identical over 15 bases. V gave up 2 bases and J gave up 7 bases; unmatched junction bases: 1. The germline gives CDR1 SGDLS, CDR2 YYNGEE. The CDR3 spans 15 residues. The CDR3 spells CASSVGTSGRNEQFF. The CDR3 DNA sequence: TGTGCCAGCAGCGTTGGGACTAGCGGGAGGAATGAGCAGTTCTTC.

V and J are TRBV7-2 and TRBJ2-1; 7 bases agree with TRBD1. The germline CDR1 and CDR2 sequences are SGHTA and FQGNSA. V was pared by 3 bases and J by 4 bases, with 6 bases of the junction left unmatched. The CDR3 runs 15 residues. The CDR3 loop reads CASSFRQGAYNEQFF. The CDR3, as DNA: TGTGCCAGCAGCTTCCGACAGGGCGCTTACAATGAGCAGTTCTTC.

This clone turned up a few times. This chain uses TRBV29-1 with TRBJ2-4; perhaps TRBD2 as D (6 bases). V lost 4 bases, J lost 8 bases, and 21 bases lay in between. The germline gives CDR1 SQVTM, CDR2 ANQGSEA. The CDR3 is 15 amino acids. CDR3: CSVGNTGATRDIQYF. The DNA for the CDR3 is TGCAGCGTTGGCAATACGGGAGCAACCAGAGACATTCAGTACTTC.

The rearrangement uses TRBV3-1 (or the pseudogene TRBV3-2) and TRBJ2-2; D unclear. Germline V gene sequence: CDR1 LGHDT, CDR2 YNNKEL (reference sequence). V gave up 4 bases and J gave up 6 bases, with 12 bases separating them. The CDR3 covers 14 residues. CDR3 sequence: CASSPFSKAGELFF. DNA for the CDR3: TGTGCCAGCAGCCCATTCTCTAAAGCCGGGGAGCTGTTTTTT.

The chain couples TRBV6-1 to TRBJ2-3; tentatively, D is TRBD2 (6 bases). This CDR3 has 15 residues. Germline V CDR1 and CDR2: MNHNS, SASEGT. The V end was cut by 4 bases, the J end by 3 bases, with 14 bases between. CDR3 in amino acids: CASSALGSGTDTQYF. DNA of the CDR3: TGTGCCAGCAGTGCGCTCGGGAGCGGAACAGATACGCAGTATTTT.

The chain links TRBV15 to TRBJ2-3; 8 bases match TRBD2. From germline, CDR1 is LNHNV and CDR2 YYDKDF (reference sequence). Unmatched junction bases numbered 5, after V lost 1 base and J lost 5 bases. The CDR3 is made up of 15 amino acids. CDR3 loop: CATSRVGGAIDTQYF. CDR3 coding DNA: TGTGCCACCAGCAGAGTCGGGGGGGCCATAGATACGCAGTATTTT.

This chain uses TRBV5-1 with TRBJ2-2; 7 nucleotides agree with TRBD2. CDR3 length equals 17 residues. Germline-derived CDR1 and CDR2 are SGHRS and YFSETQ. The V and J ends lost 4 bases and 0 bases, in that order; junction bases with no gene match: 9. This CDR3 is CASSPLTSPTNTGELFF. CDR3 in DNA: TGCGCCAGCAGCCCCCTGACTAGCCCGACGAACACCGGGGAGCTGTTTTTT.

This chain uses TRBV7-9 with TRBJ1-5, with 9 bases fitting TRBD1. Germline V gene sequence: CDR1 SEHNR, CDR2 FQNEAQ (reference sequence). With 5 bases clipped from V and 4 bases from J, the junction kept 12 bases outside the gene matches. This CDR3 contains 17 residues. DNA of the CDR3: TGTGCCAGCAGCCGCTACCTGGGACAGGGTAATAATCAGCCCCAGCATTTT. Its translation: CASSRYLGQGNNQPQHF.

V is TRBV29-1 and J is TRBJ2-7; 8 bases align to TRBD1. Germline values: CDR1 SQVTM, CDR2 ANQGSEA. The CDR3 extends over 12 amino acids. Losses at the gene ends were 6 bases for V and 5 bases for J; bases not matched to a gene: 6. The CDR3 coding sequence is TGCAGCGTCGACAGGGGCGTCGACGAGCAGTACTTC. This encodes CSVDRGVDEQYF.

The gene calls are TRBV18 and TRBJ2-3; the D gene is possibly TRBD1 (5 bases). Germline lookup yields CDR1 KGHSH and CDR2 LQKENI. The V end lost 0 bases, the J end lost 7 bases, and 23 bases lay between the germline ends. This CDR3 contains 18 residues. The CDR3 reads CASSPPSGRVLVGNTQYF. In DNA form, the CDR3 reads TGTGCCAGCTCACCACCGAGTGGCAGGGTTCTAGTTGGAAATACGCAGTATTTT.

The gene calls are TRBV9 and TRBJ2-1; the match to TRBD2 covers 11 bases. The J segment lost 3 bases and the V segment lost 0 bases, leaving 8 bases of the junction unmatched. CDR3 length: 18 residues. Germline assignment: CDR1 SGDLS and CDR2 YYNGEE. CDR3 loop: CASSVGGGTSGSYNEQFF. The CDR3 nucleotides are TGTGCCAGCAGCGTAGGGGGGGGAACTAGCGGGAGCTACAATGAGCAGTTCTTC.

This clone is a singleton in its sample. The CDR3 loop reads CASLFSWDCAKLFF. CDR3 DNA: TGTGCCAGCCTATTTTCCTGGGACTGTGCGAAACTGTTTTTT. The chain recombines TRBV14 with TRBJ1-4; maybe TRBD1 (5 bases). Per the germline V gene, CDR1 is SGHDN and CDR2 is FVKESK. Deletions cut 8 bases from V and 11 bases from J, with 21 bases between. The CDR3 is 14 residues long. Filled out from reference TRBV14 and TRBJ1-4, the complete variable domain reads EAGVTQFPSHSVIEKGQTVTLRCDPISGHDNLYWYRRVMGKEIKFLLHFVKESKQDESGMPNNRFLAERTGGTYSTLKVQPAELEDSGVYFCASLFSWDCAKLFFGSGTQLSVL.